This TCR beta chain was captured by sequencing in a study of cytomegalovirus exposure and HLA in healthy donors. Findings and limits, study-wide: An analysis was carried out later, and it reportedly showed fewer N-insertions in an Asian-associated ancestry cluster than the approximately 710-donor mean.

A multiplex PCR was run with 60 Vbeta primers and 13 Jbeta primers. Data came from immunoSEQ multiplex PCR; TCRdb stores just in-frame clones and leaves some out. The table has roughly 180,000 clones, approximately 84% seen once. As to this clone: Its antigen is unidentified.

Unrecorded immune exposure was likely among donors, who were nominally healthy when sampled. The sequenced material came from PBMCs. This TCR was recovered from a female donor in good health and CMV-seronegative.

The CDR3 sequence is CAWTIGGDEQFF. The CDR3 DNA sequence: TGTGCCTGGACCATAGGGGGCGATGAGCAGTTCTTC. The chain employs TRBV30 and TRBJ2-1; 7 bases map to TRBD1. Trimming at V came to 4 bases and at J to 8 bases, leaving 5 bases not matched to a gene. There are 12 residues in the CDR3. Germline V lookup: CDR1 GTSNPN, CDR2 SVGIG (reference sequence).